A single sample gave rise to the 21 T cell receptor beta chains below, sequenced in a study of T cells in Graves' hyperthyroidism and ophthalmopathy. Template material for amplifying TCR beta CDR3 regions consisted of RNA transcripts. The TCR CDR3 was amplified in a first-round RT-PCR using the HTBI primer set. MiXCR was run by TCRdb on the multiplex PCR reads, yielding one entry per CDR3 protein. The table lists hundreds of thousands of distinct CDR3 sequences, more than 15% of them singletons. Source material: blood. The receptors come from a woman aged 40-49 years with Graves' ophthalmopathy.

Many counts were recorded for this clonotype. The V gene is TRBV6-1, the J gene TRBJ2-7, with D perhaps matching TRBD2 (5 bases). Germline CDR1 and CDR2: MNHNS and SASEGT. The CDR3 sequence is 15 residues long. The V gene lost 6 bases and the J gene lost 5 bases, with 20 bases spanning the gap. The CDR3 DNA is TGTGCCAGCAGCGCCGTAGGACTCCGGGTCCACGAGCAGTACTTC. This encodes CASSAVGLRVHEQYF.

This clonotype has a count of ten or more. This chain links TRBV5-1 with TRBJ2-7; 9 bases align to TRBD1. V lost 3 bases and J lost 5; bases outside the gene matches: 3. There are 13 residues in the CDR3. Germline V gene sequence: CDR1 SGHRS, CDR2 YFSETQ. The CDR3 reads CASSYGTGHEQYF. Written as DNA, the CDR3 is TGCGCCAGCAGCTACGGGACAGGGCACGAGCAGTACTTC.

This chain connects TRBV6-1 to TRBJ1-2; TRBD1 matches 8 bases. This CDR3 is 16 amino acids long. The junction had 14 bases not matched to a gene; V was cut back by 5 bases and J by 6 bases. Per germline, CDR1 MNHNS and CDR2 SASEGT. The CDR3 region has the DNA TGTGCCAGCAGTTACTCCAGATTCAGGGGGCGAAATGGCTACACCTTC. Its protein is CASSYSRFRGRNGYTF.

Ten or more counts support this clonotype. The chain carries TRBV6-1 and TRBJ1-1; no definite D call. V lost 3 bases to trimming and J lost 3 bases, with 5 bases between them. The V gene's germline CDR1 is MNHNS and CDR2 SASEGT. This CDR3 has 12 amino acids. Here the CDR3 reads CASSEEDTEAFF. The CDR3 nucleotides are TGTGCCAGCAGTGAGGAGGACACTGAAGCTTTCTTT.

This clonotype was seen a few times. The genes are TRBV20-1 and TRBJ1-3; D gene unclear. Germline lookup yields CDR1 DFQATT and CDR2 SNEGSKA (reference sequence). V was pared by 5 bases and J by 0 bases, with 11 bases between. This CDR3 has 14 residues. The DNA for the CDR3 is TGCAGTGCTGGCCGGGAGTTCTCTGGAAACACCATATATTTT. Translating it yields CSAGREFSGNTIYF.

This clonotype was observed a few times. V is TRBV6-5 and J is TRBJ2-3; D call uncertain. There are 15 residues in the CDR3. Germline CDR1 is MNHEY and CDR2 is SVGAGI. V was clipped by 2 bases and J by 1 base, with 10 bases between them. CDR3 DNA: TGTGCCAGCAGTTACGGGGATCCAGGCACAGATACGCAGTATTTT. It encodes CASSYGDPGTDTQYF.

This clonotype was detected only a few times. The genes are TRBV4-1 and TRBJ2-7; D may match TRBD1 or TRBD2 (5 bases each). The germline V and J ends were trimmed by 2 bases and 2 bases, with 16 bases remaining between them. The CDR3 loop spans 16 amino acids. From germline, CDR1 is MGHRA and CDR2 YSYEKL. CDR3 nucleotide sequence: TGCGCCAGCAGCCAATGGCCCCGGGACGTAACCTACGAGCAGTACTTC. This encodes CASSQWPRDVTYEQYF.

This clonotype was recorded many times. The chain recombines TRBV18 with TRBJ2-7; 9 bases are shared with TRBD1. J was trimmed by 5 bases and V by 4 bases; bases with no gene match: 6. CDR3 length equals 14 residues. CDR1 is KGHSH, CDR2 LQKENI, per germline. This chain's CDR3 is CASSQGQGNHEQYF. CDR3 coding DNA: TGTGCCAGCTCACAAGGACAGGGGAATCACGAGCAGTACTTC.

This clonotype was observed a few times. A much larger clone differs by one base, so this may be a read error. The CDR3 sequence: CASSPSAGTKNIQYF. In DNA, the CDR3 is TGTGCCAGCAGCCCCTCGGCGGGAACCAAAAACATTCAGTACTTC. J is TRBJ2-4 and V is TRBV7-9, with D maybe TRBD2 (6 bases). CDR3 length: 15 residues. Germline V lookup: CDR1 SEHNR, CDR2 FQNEAQ (reference sequence). V shed 5 bases and J shed 2 bases, with 13 bases lying between them. Complete variable domain (other parts from reference TRBV7-9 and TRBJ2-4): DTGVSQNPRHKITKRGQNVTFRCDPISEHNRLYWYRQTLGQGPEFLTYFQNEAQLEKSRLLSDRFSAERPKGSFSTLEIQRTEQGDSAMYLCASSPSAGTKNIQYFGAGTRLSVL.

CDR3 in amino acids: CAWAGTSWVETQYF. The DNA of the CDR3 is TGTGCCTGGGCCGGGACTAGTTGGGTAGAGACCCAGTACTTC. The gene calls are TRBV30 and TRBJ2-5; 8 nucleotides align to TRBD2. CDR3 size: 14 residues. V shed 5 bases, J shed 4 bases, and the junction held 9 bases outside the gene matches. Per germline, CDR1 GTSNPN and CDR2 SVGIG (reference sequence).

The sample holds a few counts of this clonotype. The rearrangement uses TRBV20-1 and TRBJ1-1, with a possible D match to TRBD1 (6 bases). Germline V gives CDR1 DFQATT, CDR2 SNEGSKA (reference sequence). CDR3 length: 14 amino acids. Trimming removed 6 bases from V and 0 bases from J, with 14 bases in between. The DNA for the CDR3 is TGCAGTGCCCCCAAGGGGGTAATGAACACTGAAGCTTTCTTT. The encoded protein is CSAPKGVMNTEAFF.

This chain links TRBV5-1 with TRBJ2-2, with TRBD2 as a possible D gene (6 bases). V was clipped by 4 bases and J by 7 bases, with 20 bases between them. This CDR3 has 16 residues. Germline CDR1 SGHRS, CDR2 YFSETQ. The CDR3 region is CASSPISGGNFGELFF. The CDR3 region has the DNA TGCGCCAGCAGCCCGATATCTGGGGGGAACTTCGGGGAGCTGTTTTTT. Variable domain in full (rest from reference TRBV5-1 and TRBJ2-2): KAGVTQTPRYLIKTRGQQVTLSCSPISGHRSVSWYQQTPGQGLQFLFEYFSETQRNKGNFPGRFSGRQFSNSRSEMNVSTLELGDSALYLCASSPISGGNFGELFFGEGSRLTVL.

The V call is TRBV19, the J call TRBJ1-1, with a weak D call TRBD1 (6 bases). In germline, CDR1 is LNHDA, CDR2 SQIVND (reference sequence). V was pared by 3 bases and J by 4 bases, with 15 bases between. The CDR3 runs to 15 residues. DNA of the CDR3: TGTGCCAGTAGTATCGGCCCCCCGGGGGCCACTGAAGCTTTCTTT. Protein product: CASSIGPPGATEAFF.

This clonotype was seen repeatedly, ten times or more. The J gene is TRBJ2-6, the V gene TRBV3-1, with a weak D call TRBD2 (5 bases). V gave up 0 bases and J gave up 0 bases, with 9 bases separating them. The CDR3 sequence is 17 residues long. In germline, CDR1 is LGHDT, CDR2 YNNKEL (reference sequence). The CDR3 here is CASSQDEGLSGANVLTF. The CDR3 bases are TGTGCCAGCAGCCAAGATGAGGGTCTCTCTGGGGCCAACGTCCTGACTTTC.

In DNA, the CDR3 is TGCGCCAGCAGCCAAGATCCAAGAGGGGACAGGGGAGAGCCCCCCGGCCTGTTTTTT. Amino acid sequence: CASSQDPRGDRGEPPGLFF. The chain is built from TRBV4-1 and TRBJ2-2; 10 bases map to TRBD1. CDR1 is MGHRA, CDR2 YSYEKL, per germline. The junction had 21 bases not matched to a gene; V was cut back by 0 bases and J by 14 bases. The CDR3 length is 19 residues.

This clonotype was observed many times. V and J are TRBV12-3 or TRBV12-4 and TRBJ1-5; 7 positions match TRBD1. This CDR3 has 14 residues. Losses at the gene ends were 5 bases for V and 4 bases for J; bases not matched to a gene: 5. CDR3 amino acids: CASSRTGVNQPQHF. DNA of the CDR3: TGTGCCAGCAGTCGGACAGGAGTAAATCAGCCCCAGCATTTT.

DNA of the CDR3: TGCGCCAGCAGCTTGGAGGTGACAGGGCACGGGGAGCTGTTTTTT. It is translated as CASSLEVTGHGELFF. The chain carries TRBV5-1 and TRBJ2-2, with 7 positions matching TRBD1. Germline CDR1 is SGHRS and CDR2 is YFSETQ. V shed 0 bases and J 7 bases; nucleotides not matched to a gene: 6. The CDR3 contains 15 residues. Drawing the rest from reference TRBV5-1 and TRBJ2-2, the complete variable domain is KAGVTQTPRYLIKTRGQQVTLSCSPISGHRSVSWYQQTPGQGLQFLFEYFSETQRNKGNFPGRFSGRQFSNSRSEMNVSTLELGDSALYLCASSLEVTGHGELFFGEGSRLTVL.

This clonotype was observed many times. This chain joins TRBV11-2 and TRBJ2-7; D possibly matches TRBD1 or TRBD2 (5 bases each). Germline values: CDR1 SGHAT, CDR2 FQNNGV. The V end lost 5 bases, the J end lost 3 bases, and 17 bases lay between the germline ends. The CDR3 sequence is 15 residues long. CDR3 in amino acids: CASSINQGPNYEQYF. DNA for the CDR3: TGTGCCAGCAGCATAAACCAGGGACCCAACTACGAGCAGTACTTC.

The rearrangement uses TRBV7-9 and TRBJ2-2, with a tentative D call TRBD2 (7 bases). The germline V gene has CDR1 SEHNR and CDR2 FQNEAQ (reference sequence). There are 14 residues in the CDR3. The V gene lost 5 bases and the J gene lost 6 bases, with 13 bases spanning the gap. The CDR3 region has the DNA TGTGCCAGCAGCCCTCAGGGGAGGGCCGGGGAGCTGTTTTTT. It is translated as CASSPQGRAGELFF.

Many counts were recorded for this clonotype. The DNA of the CDR3 is TGTGCCAGCAGCTTGGTTACGAATGAGCAGTTCTTC. It encodes CASSLVTNEQFF. This chain links TRBV5-6 with TRBJ2-1, with D hard to call. This CDR3 comprises 12 residues. Germline assignment: CDR1 SGHDT and CDR2 YYEEEE. V lost 0 bases, J lost 7 bases, and 5 bases lay in between.

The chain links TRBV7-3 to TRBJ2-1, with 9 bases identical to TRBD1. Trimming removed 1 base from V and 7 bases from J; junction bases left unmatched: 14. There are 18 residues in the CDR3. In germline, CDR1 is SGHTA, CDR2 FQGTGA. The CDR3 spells CASSLSDFTGTGRNEQFF. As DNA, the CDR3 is TGTGCCAGCAGCTTAAGCGACTTTACCGGGACAGGGAGGAATGAGCAGTTCTTC.